Listed below are T cell receptor beta chains from one sample, sequenced in a study of shared clonotypes between healthy human individuals. TCRdb's table, derived via immunoSEQ multiplex PCR, lists solely in-frame clones and lacks some. The data hold about 2.2 million clones, with 93% observed a single time. Source material: naive CD8+ T cells from PBMCs. These receptors were obtained from a man aged 18 to 29 in good health. Some clones in this sample may be carry-over from other donors' samples. The CDR3 runs from the conserved cysteine through the conserved F or W. The order of the fields is V gene, J gene, D gene, clone size, CDR3 protein, CDR3 DNA. The D gene is left open where the match is weak. Size tells how often a clone was seen (once, few, many) or the class of an expanded clone, and some rows leave it out.

TRBV29-1,TRBJ2-2,.,.,CSVDRGTGELFF,TGCAGCGTTGACAGGGGAACCGGGGAGCTGTTTTTT
TRBV27,TRBJ2-7,.,.,CASSFGANYEQYF,TGTGCCAGCAGTTTCGGGGCGAACTACGAGCAGTACTTC
TRBV29-1,TRBJ2-5,.,.,CSVVGITGTGRQETQYF,TGCAGCGTTGTAGGCATAACCGGGACCGGACGGCAAGAGACCCAGTACTTC
TRBV6-1,TRBJ2-7,TRBD2,once,CASSQPGLASYEQYF,TGTGCCAGCAGTCAACCGGGACTAGCCTCCTACGAGCAGTACTTC
TRBV6-6,TRBJ2-2,.,once,CASSNRDLNTGELFF,TGTGCCAGCAGTAACAGGGACCTCAACACCGGGGAGCTGTTTTTT
TRBV7-2,TRBJ2-1,TRBD2,.,CASSLGLAGNNEQFF,TGTGCCAGCAGCTTAGGACTAGCGGGTAACAATGAGCAGTTCTTC
TRBV10-3,TRBJ2-2,.,.,CATRPNSNTGELFF,TGTGCCACAAGACCCAATTCGAACACCGGGGAGCTGTTTTTT
TRBV27,TRBJ2-2,.,.,CASSPIFGTGELFF,TGTGCCAGCAGCCCAATTTTTGGGACCGGGGAGCTGTTTTTT
TRBV4-2,TRBJ2-2,.,.,CASSQDGFGGAAGELFF,TGTGCCAGCAGCCAAGACGGGTTTGGGGGGGCAGCCGGGGAGCTGTTTTTT
TRBV2,TRBJ1-2,TRBD1,.,CASSAGQGADGYTF,TGTGCCAGCAGTGCGGGACAGGGGGCGGATGGCTACACCTTC
TRBV9,TRBJ1-2,TRBD1,.,CASSPGDRSYGYTF,TGTGCCAGCAGCCCCGGGGACAGGTCCTATGGCTACACCTTC
TRBV29-1,TRBJ2-1,TRBD2,.,CSVELAGDNEQFF,TGCAGCGTTGAACTAGCGGGAGACAATGAGCAGTTCTTC
TRBV27,TRBJ2-1,.,.,CASTPPGDPYNEQFF,TGTGCCAGCACCCCTCCAGGGGATCCCTACAATGAGCAGTTCTTC
TRBV9,TRBJ2-1,.,.,CASSVDKYYNEQFF,TGTGCCAGCAGCGTAGATAAGTACTACAATGAGCAGTTCTTC
TRBV2,TRBJ1-6,.,.,CASSEERAVSSYNSPLHF,TGTGCCAGCAGTGAAGAACGGGCGGTGAGCTCCTATAATTCACCCCTCCACTTT
TRBV9,TRBJ1-1,TRBD1,.,CASSAGGAGTEAFF,TGTGCCAGCAGCGCAGGGGGCGCGGGCACTGAAGCTTTCTTT
TRBV28,TRBJ1-5,TRBD1,.,CASSFRTGYVKGNQPQHF,TGTGCCAGCAGTTTCCGGACAGGGTACGTGAAGGGCAATCAGCCCCAGCATTTT
TRBV7-3,TRBJ1-1,.,.,CASSLNVNTEAFF,TGTGCCAGCAGCTTAAATGTCAACACTGAAGCTTTCTTT
TRBV4-1,TRBJ1-5,.,.,CASSQGERPQHF,TGCGCCAGCAGCCAAGGGGAGAGGCCCCAGCATTTT
TRBV4-2,TRBJ1-6,.,once,CASSQPSGLGGGNSPLHF,TGTGCCAGCAGCCAACCCTCGGGCCTCGGCGGGGGGAATTCACCCCTCCACTTT
TRBV10-2,TRBJ1-1,.,.,CASSESRIFSEAFF,TGCGCCAGCAGTGAGTCTAGAATATTCTCTGAAGCTTTCTTT
TRBV27,TRBJ2-5,.,once,CASSPTTPWETQYF,TGTGCCAGCAGTCCCACGACTCCCTGGGAGACCCAGTACTTC
TRBV28,TRBJ1-3,TRBD1,.,CASSFHRGAEGNTIYF,TGTGCCAGCAGTTTCCACAGGGGTGCAGAAGGAAACACCATATATTTT